A selection of T cell receptor beta chains follows, all from one sample in a study of long-term antiretroviral therapy in people with HIV. Using immunoSEQ multiplex PCR, the repertoire was profiled, and TCRdb retains in-frame clones only, with some absent. This sample has tens of thousands of clones, with approximately 76% found just once. The sample here was unsorted PBMCs, taken 1.1 years before starting antiretroviral therapy. Receptors were obtained from a woman aged 40 to 50 with HIV. Both conserved end residues are part of each CDR3. The D gene is left open where the match is weak. Clone size is not always given. Where it is, it says once, few, many or a class for expanded clones.

TRBJ2-3	TRBV2	NA	NA	CASSEVSSTDTQYF	TGTGCCAGCAGTGAGGTGTCTAGCACAGATACGCAGTATTTT
TRBJ1-6	TRBV2	few	NA	CASSEWQVFDSPLHF	TGTGCCAGCAGTGAATGGCAGGTATTCGATTCACCCCTCCACTTT
TRBJ2-2	TRBV5-1	once	TRBD2	CASSVAGGFTGELFF	TGCGCCAGCAGCGTGGCGGGGGGATTCACCGGGGAGCTGTTTTTT
TRBJ2-3	TRBV6-6	NA	NA	CASSGEISTDTQYF	TGTGCCAGCAGTGGGGAGATTAGCACAGATACGCAGTATTTT
TRBJ1-1	TRBV19	NA	NA	CASSMTSMNTEAFF	TGTGCCAGTAGTATGACAAGTATGAACACTGAAGCTTTCTTT
TRBJ1-2	TRBV30	NA	NA	CAWSVRKGRLGGYTF	TGTGCCTGGAGTGTACGGAAGGGGAGGTTAGGTGGCTACACCTTC
TRBJ2-5	TRBV5-4	NA	NA	CASRWGPEGVETQYF	TGTGCCAGCAGATGGGGACCGGAGGGGGTGGAGACCCAGTACTTC
TRBJ2-5	TRBV5-1	NA	TRBD1	CASSDRGPETQYF	TGCGCCAGCAGCGACAGGGGCCCAGAGACCCAGTACTTC
TRBJ2-7	TRBV7-4	NA	NA	CASSVVGGLFHYEQYF	TGTGCCAGCAGCGTAGTGGGGGGGCTTTTCCACTACGAGCAGTACTTC
TRBJ2-2	TRBV11-3	NA	TRBD2	CASSSRTSGGALSNTGELFF	TGTGCCAGCAGCTCAAGAACTAGCGGGGGGGCCCTTTCGAACACCGGGGAGCTGTTTTTT
TRBJ2-7	TRBV7-9	NA	NA	CASSGLHEQYF	TGTGCCAGCTCGGGACTCCACGAGCAGTACTTC
TRBJ2-7	TRBV21-1	once	NA	CASVQNMGAPREQYF	TGTGCCAGCGTCCAAAATATGGGGGCCCCTCGGGAGCAGTACTTC
TRBJ2-7	TRBV11-3	NA	TRBD1	CASSPQGGYEQYF	TGTGCCAGCAGCCCACAGGGGGGTTACGAGCAGTACTTC
TRBJ1-2	TRBV5-6	NA	NA	CASSLQGNYGYTF	TGTGCCAGCAGCTTGCAGGGAAACTATGGCTACACCTTC
TRBJ2-6	TRBV27	NA	NA	CASSWTGALISGANVLTF	TGTGCCAGCAGTTGGACGGGCGCACTGATCTCTGGGGCCAACGTCCTGACTTTC
TRBJ2-1	TRBV5-4	NA	NA	CASSLRAGWNEQFF	TGTGCCAGCAGCTTGAGGGCAGGGTGGAATGAGCAGTTCTTC
TRBJ2-5	TRBV18	NA	TRBD2	CASSPREGETQYF	TGTGCCAGCTCACCGCGGGAGGGAGAGACCCAGTACTTC
TRBJ1-3	TRBV27	NA	TRBD1	CANDIKLGTGNSGNTIYF	TGTGCCAACGATATCAAGCTCGGGACAGGGAACTCTGGAAACACCATATATTTT
TRBJ2-2	TRBV2	NA	TRBD1	CASRAGQGATTGELFF	TGTGCCAGCAGGGCAGGACAGGGGGCGACGACCGGGGAGCTGTTTTTT
TRBJ1-1	TRBV5-1	NA	NA	CASSLRAADTEAFF	TGCGCCAGCAGCTTGAGGGCAGCGGACACTGAAGCTTTCTTT
TRBJ1-2	TRBV13	few	TRBD1	CASSFGGTDPSGYTF	TGTGCCAGCAGCTTCGGCGGGACAGACCCCAGCGGCTACACCTTC
TRBJ1-2	TRBV10-3	NA	NA	CAISVGDYGYTF	TGTGCCATCAGTGTTGGGGACTATGGCTACACCTTC
TRBJ2-3	TRBV7-2	once	NA	CASSGRRGDTQYF	TGTGCCAGCAGCGGACGCAGGGGAGATACGCAGTATTTT
TRBJ2-7	TRBV9	NA	TRBD2	CASSVATSSGVGEQYF	TGTGCCAGCAGCGTAGCTACGTCTAGCGGGGTGGGAGAGCAGTACTTC
TRBJ2-1	TRBV25-1	NA	NA	CASGGDRYNEQFF	TGTGCCAGCGGGGGGGACAGATACAATGAGCAGTTCTTC
TRBJ1-4	TRBV7-9	NA	NA	CASSPQATNEKLFF	TGTGCCAGCAGCCCCCAGGCAACTAATGAAAAACTGTTTTTT
TRBJ1-1	TRBV27	NA	TRBD1	CASSSLGQGAEAFF	TGTGCCAGCAGTAGCCTGGGACAGGGTGCTGAAGCTTTCTTT
TRBJ2-1	TRBV29-1	NA	TRBD1	CSAGQGFYNEQFF	TGCAGCGCAGGACAGGGATTTTACAATGAGCAGTTCTTC
TRBJ1-3	TRBV11-2	NA	NA	CASSRGGNSGNTIYF	TGTGCCAGCAGTCGGGGCGGAAACTCTGGAAACACCATATATTTT
TRBJ1-1	TRBV10-3	NA	NA	CAISESANTEAFF	TGTGCCATCAGTGAATCAGCGAACACTGAAGCTTTCTTT
TRBJ2-3	TRBV2	NA	TRBD2	CASSQTSPPDTQYF	TGTGCCAGCAGCCAGACTAGCCCCCCAGATACGCAGTATTTT
TRBJ1-2	TRBV7-9	NA	NA	CASSFGQDYGYTF	TGTGCCAGCAGCTTCGGACAAGACTATGGCTACACCTTC
TRBJ1-2	TRBV5-1	NA	TRBD1	CASSSGQGGANGYTF	TGCGCCAGCAGCTCGGGACAGGGAGGAGCGAATGGCTACACCTTC
TRBJ1-4	TRBV2	few	TRBD1	CASTKTGGPNEKLFF	TGTGCCAGCACTAAAACAGGGGGGCCAAATGAAAAACTGTTTTTT
TRBJ2-5	TRBV5-5	once	NA	CASSLRQEGTQYF	TGTGCCAGCAGCCTGCGTCAGGAGGGGACCCAGTACTTC
TRBJ2-7	TRBV6-5	NA	TRBD2	CARPTGGILSYEQYF	TGTGCCAGACCGACGGGGGGTATTCTCTCCTACGAGCAGTACTTC
TRBJ2-1	TRBV5-1	NA	TRBD2	CASSLTSGRSGVNEQFF	TGCGCCAGCAGCTTGACTAGCGGGAGAAGTGGGGTTAATGAGCAGTTCTTC
TRBJ2-3	TRBV7-8	NA	NA	CASSFIETDTQYF	TGTGCCAGCAGCTTTATTGAGACAGATACGCAGTATTTT
TRBJ1-1	TRBV25-1	NA	NA	CASSDPRAFF	TGTGCCAGCAGTGACCCGAGAGCTTTCTTT
TRBJ1-2	TRBV19	NA	NA	CASNPTGGLYGYTF	TGTGCCAGTAACCCCACGGGGGGTCTCTATGGCTACACCTTC
TRBJ1-1	TRBV29-1	once	NA	CSVDQGLNTEAFF	TGCAGCGTCGACCAGGGTCTCAACACTGAAGCTTTCTTT
TRBJ1-2	TRBV30	NA	NA	CAWKRGAGYGYTF	TGTGCCTGGAAGAGGGGAGCGGGCTATGGCTACACCTTC
TRBJ2-7	TRBV4-2	NA	NA	CASSQGSGYEQYF	TGTGCCAGCAGCCAAGGTAGCGGCTACGAGCAGTACTTC
TRBJ2-1	TRBV4-2	NA	NA	CASSQASGSSYNEQFF	TGTGCCAGCAGCCAAGCCAGCGGTAGCTCCTACAATGAGCAGTTCTTC
TRBJ1-2	TRBV5-6	NA	NA	CASSVDYGYTF	TGTGCCAGCAGCGTTGACTATGGCTACACCTTC
TRBJ1-1	TRBV11-3	NA	TRBD1	CASSWTGEMTEAFF	TGTGCCAGCAGCTGGACAGGGGAGATGACTGAAGCTTTCTTT
TRBJ2-1	TRBV29-1	once	NA	CSVEGGLVTYNEQFF	TGCAGCGTCGAAGGGGGGCTAGTAACCTACAATGAGCAGTTCTTC
TRBJ1-1	TRBV6-5	once	NA	CASSLTAGLEAFF	TGTGCCAGCAGTCTCACAGCGGGACTTGAAGCTTTCTTT
TRBJ2-1	TRBV10-2	NA	NA	CASSELRKSSYNEQFF	TGCGCCAGCAGTGAGCTACGGAAAAGCTCCTACAATGAGCAGTTCTTC
TRBJ2-7	TRBV5-6	few	NA	CASSLGGGEQYF	TGTGCCAGCAGCTTGGGTGGGGGCGAGCAGTACTTC
TRBJ2-3	TRBV27	NA	NA	CASSFGRGTDTQYF	TGTGCCAGCAGTTTCGGGCGTGGCACAGATACGCAGTATTTT
TRBJ1-1	TRBV18	NA	NA	CASSPSVGPLNTEAFF	TGTGCCAGCTCACCTTCCGTGGGGCCTTTGAACACTGAAGCTTTCTTT